A selection of T cell receptor beta chains follows, all from one sample in a study of T cell responses to AZD1222 COVID-19 vaccine. Assay: immunoSEQ multiplex PCR; the TCRdb copy retains only in-frame clones and omits some. The table includes over 150,000 clones, roughly nine tenths detected once. The source was peripheral blood, collected on day 0 of AZD1222 vaccination. Receptors originate from an adult in good health. Both conserved end residues are part of each CDR3. The D gene is left open where the match is weak. Clone size is shown for a subset of rows, as once, few, many or a class of expanded clone.

cdr3_aa cdr3_nt j_call clone_size d_call v_call
CASSGPPGVGEQFF TGCGCCAGCAGTGGCCCACCGGGGGTGGGTGAGCAGTTCTTC TRBJ2-1 once - TRBV10-1
CASGLVSEGNEQFF TGTGCTAGTGGTTTGGTATCCGAGGGGAATGAGCAGTTCTTC TRBJ2-1 - - TRBV12-5
CAWNVLRPGPALSGYTF TGTGCCTGGAATGTACTCCGCCCGGGACCCGCTTTATCCGGCTACACCTTC TRBJ1-2 - - TRBV30
CASSYSGPLIGETQYF TGTGCCAGCAGTTACTCGGGACCCCTAATCGGGGAGACCCAGTACTTC TRBJ2-5 - - TRBV6-5
CASILGTVNYGYTF TGTGCCAGCATCCTCGGGACAGTTAACTATGGCTACACCTTC TRBJ1-2 - TRBD1 TRBV6-5
CASSLGAAPMNTEAFF TGTGCCAGCAGCTTGGGGGCAGCCCCCATGAACACTGAAGCTTTCTTT TRBJ1-1 - - TRBV5-4
CASSPTGGNYGYTF TGCGCCAGCAGCCCCACTGGGGGAAACTATGGCTACACCTTC TRBJ1-2 - - TRBV5-1
CASSEQTGLGSYEQYF TGTGCCAGCAGCGAGCAAACAGGGTTGGGCTCCTACGAGCAGTACTTC TRBJ2-7 - - TRBV5-4
CASSQDRVLNSPLHF TGCGCCAGCAGCCAAGATCGCGTCCTTAATTCACCCCTCCACTTT TRBJ1-6 - - TRBV4-3
CASSVAGNQPQHF TGTGCCAGCAGCGTAGCTGGGAATCAGCCCCAGCATTTT TRBJ1-5 - - TRBV9
CASSLDRVYDQPQHF TGTGCCAGCAGCCTTGACAGGGTGTACGATCAGCCCCAGCATTTT TRBJ1-5 - TRBD1 TRBV2
CASSTSTGSANEKLFF TGTGCCAGCAGCACCAGTACAGGGTCGGCTAATGAAAAACTGTTTTTT TRBJ1-4 - - TRBV7-2
CASSESLNQPQHF TGCGCCAGCAGTGAGTCCCTTAATCAGCCCCAGCATTTT TRBJ1-5 - - TRBV10-1
CASSPPSSYEQYF TGTGCCAGCTCACCACCGAGCTCCTACGAGCAGTACTTC TRBJ2-7 - - TRBV18
CASTYTGSPLHF TGTGCCAGCACCTATACAGGGTCACCCCTCCACTTT TRBJ1-6 - - TRBV28
CASSLGGPGNTIYF TGCGCCAGCAGCTTGGGTGGCCCTGGAAACACCATATATTTT TRBJ1-3 - - TRBV5-1
CATSRDRILAKNIQYF TGTGCCACCAGCAGAGATCGGATACTAGCCAAAAACATTCAGTACTTC TRBJ2-4 - - TRBV15
CASSYKMNTEAFF TGTGCCAGCAGTTACAAGATGAACACTGAAGCTTTCTTT TRBJ1-1 - - TRBV6-2/TRBV6-3
CASISQGEPEQFF TGTGCCAGCATAAGCCAGGGAGAGCCTGAGCAGTTCTTC TRBJ2-1 - - TRBV28
CASSAIGLGTEAFF TGTGCCAGCAGTGCTATAGGGTTAGGCACTGAAGCTTTCTTT TRBJ1-1 - - TRBV2
CASSVYGTTHGHSNQPQHF TGTGCCAGCAGTGTATATGGGACAACGCACGGACATAGCAATCAGCCCCAGCATTTT TRBJ1-5 once - TRBV2
CASSLAGRGDGSETQYF TGCGCCAGCAGCTTGGCCGGGCGAGGGGACGGGTCGGAGACCCAGTACTTC TRBJ2-5 - - TRBV5-1
CASNQTGGHYEQYF TGCGCCAGCAACCAAACAGGGGGGCATTACGAGCAGTACTTC TRBJ2-7 few TRBD1 TRBV10-1
CATSSGQGSVTGELFF TGTGCCACCTCCAGTGGACAGGGAAGTGTCACCGGGGAGCTGTTTTTT TRBJ2-2 once TRBD1 TRBV19
CASDLGFSGNTIYF TGTGCCAGCGACTTGGGGTTCTCTGGAAACACCATATATTTT TRBJ1-3 - - TRBV5-6